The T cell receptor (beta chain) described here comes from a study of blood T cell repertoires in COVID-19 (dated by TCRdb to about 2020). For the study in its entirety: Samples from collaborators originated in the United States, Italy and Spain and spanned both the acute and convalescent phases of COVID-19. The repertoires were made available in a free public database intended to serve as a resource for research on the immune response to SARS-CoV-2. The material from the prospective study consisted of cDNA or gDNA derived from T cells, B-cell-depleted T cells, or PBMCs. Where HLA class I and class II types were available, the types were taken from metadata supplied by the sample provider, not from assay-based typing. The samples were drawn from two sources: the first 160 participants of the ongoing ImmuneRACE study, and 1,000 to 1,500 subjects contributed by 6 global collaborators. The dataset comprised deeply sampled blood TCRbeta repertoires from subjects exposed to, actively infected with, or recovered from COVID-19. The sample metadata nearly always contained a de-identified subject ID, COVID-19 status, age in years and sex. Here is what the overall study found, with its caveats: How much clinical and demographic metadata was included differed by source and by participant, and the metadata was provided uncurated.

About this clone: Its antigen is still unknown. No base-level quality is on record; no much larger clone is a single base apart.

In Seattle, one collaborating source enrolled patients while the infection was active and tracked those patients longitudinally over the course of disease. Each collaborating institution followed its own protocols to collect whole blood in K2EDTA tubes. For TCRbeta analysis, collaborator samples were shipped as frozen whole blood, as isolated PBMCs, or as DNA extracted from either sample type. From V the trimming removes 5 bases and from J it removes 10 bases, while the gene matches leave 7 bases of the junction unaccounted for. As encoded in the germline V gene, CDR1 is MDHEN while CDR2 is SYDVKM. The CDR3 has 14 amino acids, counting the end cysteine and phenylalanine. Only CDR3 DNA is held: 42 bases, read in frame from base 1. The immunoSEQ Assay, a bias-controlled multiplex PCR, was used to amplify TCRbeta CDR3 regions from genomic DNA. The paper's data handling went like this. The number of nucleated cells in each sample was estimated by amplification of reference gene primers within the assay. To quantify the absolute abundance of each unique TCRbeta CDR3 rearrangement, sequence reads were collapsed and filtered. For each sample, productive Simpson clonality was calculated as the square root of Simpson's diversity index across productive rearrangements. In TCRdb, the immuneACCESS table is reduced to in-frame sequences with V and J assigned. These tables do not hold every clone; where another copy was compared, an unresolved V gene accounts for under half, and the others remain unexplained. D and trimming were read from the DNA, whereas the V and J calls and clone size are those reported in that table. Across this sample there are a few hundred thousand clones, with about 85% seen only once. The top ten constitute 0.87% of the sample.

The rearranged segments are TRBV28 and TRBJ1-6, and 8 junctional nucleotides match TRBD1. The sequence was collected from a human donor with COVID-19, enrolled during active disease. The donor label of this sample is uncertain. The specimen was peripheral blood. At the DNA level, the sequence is TGTGCCAGCAGTCTCTGGACAGGGCAGTCACCCCTCCACTTT. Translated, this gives CASSLWTGQSPLHF. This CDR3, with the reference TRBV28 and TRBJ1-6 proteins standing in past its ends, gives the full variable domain DVKVTQSSRYLVKRTGEKVFLECVQDMDHENMFWYRQDPGLGLRLIYFSYDVKMKEKGDIPEGYSVSREKKERFSLILESASTNQTSMYLCASSLWTGQSPLHFGNGTRLTVT.